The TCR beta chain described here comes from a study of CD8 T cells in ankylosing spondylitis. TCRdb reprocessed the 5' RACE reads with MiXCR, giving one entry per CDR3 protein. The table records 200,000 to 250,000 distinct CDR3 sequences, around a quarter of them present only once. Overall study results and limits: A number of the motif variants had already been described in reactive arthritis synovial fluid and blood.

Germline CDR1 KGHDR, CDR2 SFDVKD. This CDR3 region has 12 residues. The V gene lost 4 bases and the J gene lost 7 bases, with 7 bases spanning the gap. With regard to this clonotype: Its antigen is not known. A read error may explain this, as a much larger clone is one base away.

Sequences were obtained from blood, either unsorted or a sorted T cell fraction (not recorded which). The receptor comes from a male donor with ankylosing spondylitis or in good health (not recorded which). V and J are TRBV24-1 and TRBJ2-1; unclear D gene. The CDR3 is CATSEFANEQFF. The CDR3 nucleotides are TGTGCCACCAGTGAATTTGCTAATGAGCAGTTCTTC.